This T cell receptor (beta chain) was captured in a study of T cells in Graves' hyperthyroidism and ophthalmopathy. Study-wide results and limits: Peripheral blood also featured most of the thyroid clonotypes expanded above 0.001.

The germline V and J ends were trimmed by 2 bases and 0 bases, with 10 bases remaining between them. The CDR3 totals 16 residues. The germline CDR1 and CDR2 sequences are SNHLY and FYNNEI. This clonotype was seen at least ten times. Its antigen is currently unknown. The source material, RNA transcripts, was used to amplify TCR beta CDR3 regions. The HTBI primer set served for first-round RT-PCR of the TCR CDR3. TCRdb fed the multiplex PCR reads into MiXCR, producing one record per CDR3 protein. Of some 740,000 distinct CDR3 sequences listed, 14% are singletons. Sequenced input: blood. The J gene is TRBJ2-2, the V gene TRBV2, with TRBD1 as a possible D gene (6 bases). The TCR sequence derives from a woman aged 18-35 years with Graves' hyperthyroidism. The CDR3 DNA follows: TGTGCCAGCAGTGAACGGGACATACCGAACACCGGGGAGCTGTTTTTT. Translating gives CASSERDIPNTGELFF.